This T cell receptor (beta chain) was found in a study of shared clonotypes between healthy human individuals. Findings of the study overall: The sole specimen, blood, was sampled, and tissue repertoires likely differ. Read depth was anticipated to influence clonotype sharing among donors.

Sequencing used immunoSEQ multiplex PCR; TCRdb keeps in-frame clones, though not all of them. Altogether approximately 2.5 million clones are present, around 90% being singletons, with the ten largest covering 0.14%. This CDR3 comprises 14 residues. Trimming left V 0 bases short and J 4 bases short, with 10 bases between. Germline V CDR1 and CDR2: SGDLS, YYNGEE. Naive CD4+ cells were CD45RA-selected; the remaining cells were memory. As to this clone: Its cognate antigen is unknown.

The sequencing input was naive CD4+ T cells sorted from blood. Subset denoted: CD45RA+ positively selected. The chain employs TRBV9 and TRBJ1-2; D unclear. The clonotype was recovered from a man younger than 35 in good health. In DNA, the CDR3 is TGTGCCAGCAGCGTAGTAGGCAGTTTCTATGGCTACACCTTC. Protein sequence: CASSVVGSFYGYTF.